This T cell receptor (beta chain) was found in a study of memory B cells and T cells in multiple sclerosis. The study, taken as a whole, reports: Shared clonotype counts depended on differing compartment clone-set sizes and were normalized.

Remarks on this clone: The antigen remains unidentified.

Clones were read by immunoSEQ multiplex PCR, and TCRdb kept only the in-frame ones, dropping some. The table records over 6,500 clones, roughly 50% of them present only once. The CDR3 sequence is 14 residues long. V lost 8 bases to trimming and J lost 7 bases; unmatched junction nucleotides: 6. In germline, CDR1 is MNHNS, CDR2 SASEGT. The receptor comes from a human donor with multiple sclerosis. Sequences were obtained from memory (CD45RO+) CD8+ T cells from blood. The chain links TRBV6-1 to TRBJ2-7; 15 positions agree with TRBD2. The CDR3 loop is CASGLAGGLQEQYF. The CDR3 DNA is TGTGCCAGCGGACTAGCGGGGGGGCTTCAAGAGCAGTACTTC.